This T cell receptor beta chain was observed in a study of T-cell reconstitution after alpha-beta-depleted transplantation in children. Library preparation (for TCRbeta) was performed with unique molecular identifiers. From the PCR reads, TCRdb called clonotypes with MiXCR, one entry per CDR3 protein. The sample includes 150,000 to 250,000 distinct CDR3 sequences, less than 15% of them seen just once. In its sample, this clonotype was seen many times. Trimming took 1 base from V and 4 from J, leaving 6 bases between them. CDR1 is SEHNR and CDR2 is FQNEAQ in the germline V gene (reference sequence). CDR3 length: 13 residues.

The sample in question was PBMCs from the stem cell graft donor, obtained from the stem cell graft. V is TRBV7-9 and J is TRBJ2-3; D is uncertain. This TCR was sampled from a human donor who donated a stem cell graft to a child with acute lymphoblastic leukemia. CDR3 in amino acids: CASSLVGADTQYF. CDR3 nucleotides: TGTGCCAGCAGCTTAGTGGGTGCAGATACGCAGTATTTT.